Each of the 19 T cell receptor beta chains below was sequenced from the same sample in a study of CXCR3-negative and CXCR3-positive naive CD8 T cells. Regarding the study as a whole: Compared with CXCR3-negative naive cells, CXCR3-positive naive cells showed more hydrophobic TRB CDR3s.

Preparation of TRB cDNA libraries relied on 5' RACE carrying UMI labels. TCRdb re-called the 5' RACE reads and shows each CDR3 protein once, DNA omitted. Recorded for this sample: about 130,000 distinct CDR3 sequences. For these receptors, no antigen is known. The material sequenced was naive CXCR3+ CD8+ T cells from blood. This sample's subset: CD45RO-CCR7+CD27+CD95- naive CD8+ T cells expressing CXCR3 (TNR3+). Receptor source: a human donor in good health. Some clones in this sample may be carry-over from other donors' samples.

V usage is TRBV7-2 and J usage is TRBJ2-4; TCRdb reports TRBD1, a call that lacks DNA to check it against. The CDR3 consists of 16 residues. Germline V CDR1 and CDR2: SGHTA, FQGNSA. The CDR3 sequence is CASSPAIRGRPRELYF.

The chain couples TRBV29-1 to TRBJ2-1; TCRdb designates TRBD1, a call that cannot be tested without DNA. Germline CDR1 and CDR2: SQVTM and ANQGSEA. This CDR3 contains 11 residues. The CDR3: CSVWGGEEQFF.

The chain links TRBV29-1 to TRBJ2-1; absent DNA, TCRdb's TRBD2 call cannot be checked. The CDR3 is made up of 14 amino acids. CDR1 is SQVTM and CDR2 is ANQGSEA in the germline V gene. The CDR3 is CSVETRGTNNEQFF.

The V call is TRBV7-6, the J call TRBJ2-2; with no DNA, the TCRdb D assignment of TRBD1 cannot be verified. Germline CDR1 is SGHVS and CDR2 is FNYEAQ. The CDR3 contains 14 residues. CDR3: CASSRSTGTGELFF.

V is TRBV20-1 and J is TRBJ2-7. Germline V gene sequence: CDR1 DFQATT, CDR2 SNEGSKA (reference sequence). The CDR3 covers 13 residues. CDR3 sequence: CSARVAANYEQYF.

The rearrangement joins TRBV7-9 to TRBJ1-1. The CDR3 is 17 residues long. Germline CDR1 is SEHNR and CDR2 is FQNEAQ (reference sequence). The CDR3 is CASSDDPIKSMNTEAFF.

This rearrangement joins TRBV7-9 to TRBJ2-7; with no DNA, the TCRdb D assignment of TRBD1 cannot be verified. Germline lookup yields CDR1 SEHNR and CDR2 FQNEAQ (reference sequence). The CDR3 runs 14 residues. The CDR3 reads CASSSGTVSYEQYF.

The chain employs TRBV20-1 and TRBJ2-5. Looked up from germline, CDR1 is DFQATT and CDR2 is SNEGSKA (reference sequence). The CDR3 extends over 16 amino acids. Here the CDR3 reads CSAREERQYLQETQYF.

The chain carries TRBV5-1 and TRBJ2-7; the D gene TCRdb calls, TRBD2, cannot be checked with no DNA. Germline V gene lookup returns CDR1 SGHRS and CDR2 YFSETQ. CDR3 length: 17 amino acids. CDR3 region: CASRPPSTGTRNYEQYF.

The J gene is TRBJ1-2, the V gene TRBV20-1. This CDR3 comprises 13 residues. CDR1 and CDR2 (germline): DFQATT, SNEGSKA (reference sequence). The CDR3 region is CSARDSSHNGYTF.

The chain employs TRBV29-1 and TRBJ2-4; TCRdb's D call of TRBD1 is untestable without DNA. The CDR3 is made up of 13 amino acids. Germline assignment: CDR1 SQVTM and CDR2 ANQGSEA. The CDR3 loop is CSVTVPLGNIQYF.

The rearrangement uses TRBV5-1 and TRBJ2-5; without DNA, the TCRdb call of TRBD1 cannot be checked. Germline CDR1 SGHRS, CDR2 YFSETQ. The CDR3 spans 14 residues. CDR3 residues: CASSLGQGAGTQYF.

The chain carries TRBV4-3 and TRBJ1-6. This CDR3 is built from 13 residues. The germline CDR1 and CDR2 sequences are LGHNA and YSLEER. The CDR3 reads CASSQDFSEPLHF.

The chain combines TRBV5-1 with TRBJ2-2. There are 16 residues in the CDR3. Germline CDR1 and CDR2: SGHRS and YFSETQ. The CDR3 loop is CASSLGFGANTGELFF.

This chain joins TRBV27 and TRBJ2-3; TCRdb indicates TRBD2, and absent DNA this call remains unverified. Germline assignment: CDR1 MNHEY and CDR2 SMNVEV (reference sequence). The CDR3 spans 18 residues. The CDR3 reads CASASGTSGGLSTDTQYF.

This rearrangement joins TRBV27 to TRBJ2-7; TCRdb reports TRBD2, a call that lacks DNA to check it against. The CDR3 sequence is 13 residues long. Germline CDR1 reads MNHEY; CDR2 reads SMNVEV (reference sequence). The CDR3 sequence: CASSGTASYEQYF.

This sequence joins TRBV29-1 and TRBJ2-5; TCRdb reports TRBD1, a call that lacks DNA to check it against. The V gene's germline CDR1 is SQVTM and CDR2 ANQGSEA. The CDR3 extends over 15 amino acids. CDR3 sequence: CSVERAGMEQETQYF. The full variable domain, with the rest looked up from reference TRBV29-1 and TRBJ2-5, is SAVISQKPSRDICQRGTSLTIQCQVDSQVTMMFWYRQQPGQSLTLIATANQGSEATYESGFVIDKFPISRPNLTFSTLTVSNMSPEDSSIYLCSVERAGMEQETQYFGPGTRLLVL.

This chain joins TRBV20-1 and TRBJ1-5; TCRdb's D call of TRBD1 is untestable without DNA. The CDR3 runs 17 residues. Germline lookup yields CDR1 DFQATT and CDR2 SNEGSKA (reference sequence). CDR3: CSALRDPEAGSNQPQHF.

The chain uses TRBV5-1 and TRBJ2-2. Germline V gives CDR1 SGHRS, CDR2 YFSETQ. This CDR3 is built from 11 residues. The CDR3 is CASNVGGELFF.